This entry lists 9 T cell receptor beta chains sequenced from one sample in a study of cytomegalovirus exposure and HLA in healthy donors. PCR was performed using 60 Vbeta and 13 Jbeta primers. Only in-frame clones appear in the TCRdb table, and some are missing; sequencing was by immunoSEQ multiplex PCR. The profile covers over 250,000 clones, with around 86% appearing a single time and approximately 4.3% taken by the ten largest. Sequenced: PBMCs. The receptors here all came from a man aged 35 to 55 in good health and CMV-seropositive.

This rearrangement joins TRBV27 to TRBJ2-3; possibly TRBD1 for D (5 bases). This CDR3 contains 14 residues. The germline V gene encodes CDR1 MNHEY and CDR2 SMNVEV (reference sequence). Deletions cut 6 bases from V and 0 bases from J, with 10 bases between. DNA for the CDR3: TGTGCCAGCAGCCTTAAGGGGAGCACAGATACGCAGTATTTT. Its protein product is CASSLKGSTDTQYF.

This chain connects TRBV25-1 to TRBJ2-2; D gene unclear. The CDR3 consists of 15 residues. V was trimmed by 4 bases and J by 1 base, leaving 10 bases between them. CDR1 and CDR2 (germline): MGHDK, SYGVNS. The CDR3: CASSGKNRNTGELFF. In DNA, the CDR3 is TGTGCCAGCAGTGGTAAAAATAGGAACACCGGGGAGCTGTTTTTT.

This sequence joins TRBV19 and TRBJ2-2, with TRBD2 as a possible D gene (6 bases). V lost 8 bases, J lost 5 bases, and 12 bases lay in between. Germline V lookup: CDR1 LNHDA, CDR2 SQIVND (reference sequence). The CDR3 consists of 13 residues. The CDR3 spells CASGARGTGELFF. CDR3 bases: TGTGCCAGTGGGGCCCGGGGGACCGGGGAGCTGTTTTTT.

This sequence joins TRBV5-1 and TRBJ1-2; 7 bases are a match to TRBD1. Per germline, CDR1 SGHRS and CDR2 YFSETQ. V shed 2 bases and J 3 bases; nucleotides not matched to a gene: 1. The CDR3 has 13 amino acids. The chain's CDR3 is CASSFDRDYGYTF. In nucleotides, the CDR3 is TGCGCCAGCAGCTTTGACAGGGACTATGGCTACACCTTC.

CDR3: CASSSGRGSETQYF. DNA of the CDR3: TGTGCCAGCAGTTCAGGGAGGGGCTCAGAGACCCAGTACTTC. V is TRBV28 and J is TRBJ2-5, with 7 bases fitting TRBD2. CDR3 length equals 14 residues. The V segment lost 4 bases and the J segment 4 bases; nucleotides outside the gene matches: 6. The germline CDR1 and CDR2 sequences are MDHEN and SYDVKM.

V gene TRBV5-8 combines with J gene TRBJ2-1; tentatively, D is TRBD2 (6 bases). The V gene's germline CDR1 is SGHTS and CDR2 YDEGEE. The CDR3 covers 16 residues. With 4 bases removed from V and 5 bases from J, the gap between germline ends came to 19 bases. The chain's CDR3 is CASSTPAGQLDNEQFF. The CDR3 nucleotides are TGTGCCAGCAGCACTCCCGCGGGGCAGTTAGACAATGAGCAGTTCTTC.

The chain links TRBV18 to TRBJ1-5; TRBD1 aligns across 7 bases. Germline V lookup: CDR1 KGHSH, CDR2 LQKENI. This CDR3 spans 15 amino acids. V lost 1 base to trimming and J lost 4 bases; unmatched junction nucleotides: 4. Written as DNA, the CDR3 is TGTGCCAGCTCACCACGAGGGACAGCTAATCAGCCCCAGCATTTT. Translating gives CASSPRGTANQPQHF.

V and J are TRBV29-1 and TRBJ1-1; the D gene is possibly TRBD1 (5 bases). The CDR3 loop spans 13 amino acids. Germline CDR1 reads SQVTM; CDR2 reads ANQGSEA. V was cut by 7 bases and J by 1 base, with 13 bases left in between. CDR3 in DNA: TGCAGCGCGGAGGGACGGTGGAACACTGAAGCTTTCTTT. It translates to CSAEGRWNTEAFF.

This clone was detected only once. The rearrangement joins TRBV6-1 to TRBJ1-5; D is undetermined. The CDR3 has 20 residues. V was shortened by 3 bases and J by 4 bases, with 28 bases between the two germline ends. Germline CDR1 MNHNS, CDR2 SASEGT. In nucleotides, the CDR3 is TGTGCCAGCAGTGAGGTGGACGACCACTTTCTGCATCTAGCAAATCAGCCCCAGCATTTT. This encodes CASSEVDDHFLHLANQPQHF.